This T cell receptor beta chain was identified in a study of blood T cell repertoires in COVID-19. V was shortened by 1 base and J by 3 bases, with 13 bases between the two germline ends. The germline V gene encodes CDR1 MGHDK and CDR2 SYGVNS. CDR3 length equals 16 residues. Assay used: immunoSEQ multiplex PCR; TCRdb lists only in-frame clones, some missing. Of 200,000 to 250,000 clones in the sample, approximately 81% were seen once. This chain uses TRBV25-1 with TRBJ2-1; D gene uncertain. This sequence originates from a woman between 55 and 75 years old who had recovered from COVID-19. The sequencing sample was made of peripheral blood. The DNA of the CDR3 is TGTGCCAGCAGTGAATCTGAGGCCTCCTTCTACAATGAGCAGTTCTTC. Amino acid sequence: CASSESEASFYNEQFF.